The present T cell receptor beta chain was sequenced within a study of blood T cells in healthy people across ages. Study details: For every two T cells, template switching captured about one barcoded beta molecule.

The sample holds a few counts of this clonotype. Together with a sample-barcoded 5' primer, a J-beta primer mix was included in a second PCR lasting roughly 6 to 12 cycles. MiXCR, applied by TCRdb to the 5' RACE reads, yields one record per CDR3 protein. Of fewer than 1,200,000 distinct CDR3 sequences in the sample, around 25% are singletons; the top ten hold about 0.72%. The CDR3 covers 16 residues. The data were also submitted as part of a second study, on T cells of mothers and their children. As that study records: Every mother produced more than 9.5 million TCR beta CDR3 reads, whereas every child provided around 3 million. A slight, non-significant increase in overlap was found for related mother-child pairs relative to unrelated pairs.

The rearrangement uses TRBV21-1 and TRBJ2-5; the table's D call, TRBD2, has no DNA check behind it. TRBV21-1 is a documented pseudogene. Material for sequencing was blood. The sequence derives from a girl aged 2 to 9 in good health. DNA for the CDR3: TGTGCCAGCAGCCCGCGACTAGCGGAGATCCAAGAGACCCAGTACTTC. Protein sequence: CASSPRLAEIQETQYF.